The rows below give T cell receptor beta chains drawn from one sample of a study of CD8+ T cells in alopecia areata. Libraries were prepared by immunoSEQ multiplex PCR; TCRdb keeps only in-frame clonotypes and omits some of them. The sample has almost 250,000 clones, 67% seen once. The sample consisted of CD4+ T cells sorted from blood, taken at week 0. The receptor set was obtained from a human donor with alopecia areata. CDR3s include the opening cysteine and the closing phenylalanine or tryptophan. Each record gives: D gene, clone size, V gene, J gene, CDR3 protein, CDR3 DNA. The D gene is left open where the match is weak. Clone sizes are given selectively: once, few, many, or a class where the clone is expanded.

>NA|few|TRBV30|TRBJ2-5
CAWSVRRGETQYF
TGTGCCTGGAGTGTACGGCGAGGGGAGACCCAGTACTTC
>NA|NA|TRBV23-1|TRBJ1-6
CAGRDLYNSPLHF
TGCGCCGGGCGGGACCTCTATAATTCACCCCTCCACTTT
>TRBD2|NA|TRBV29-1|TRBJ2-1
CSVDSGGVFEQFF
TGCAGCGTTGATAGCGGGGGGGTTTTTGAGCAGTTCTTC
>NA|NA|TRBV7-2|TRBJ2-2
CASSLASGRLFF
TGTGCCAGCAGCTTAGCGTCCGGGCGGCTGTTTTTT
>NA|NA|TRBV27|TRBJ1-1
CASSKDSRGTEAFF
TGTGCCAGCAGTAAGGACAGTAGAGGCACTGAAGCTTTCTTT
>TRBD2|few|TRBV29-1|TRBJ2-7
CSVASGGSSYEQYF
TGCAGCGTGGCGTCGGGGGGTAGCTCCTACGAGCAGTACTTC
>TRBD2|NA|TRBV9|TRBJ2-4
CASSQTSGQNIQYF
TGTGCCAGCAGCCAGACTAGCGGCCAAAACATTCAGTACTTC
>TRBD1|NA|TRBV5-4|TRBJ1-2
CATIDRGPNYGYTF
TGTGCCACTATTGACAGGGGACCTAACTATGGCTACACCTTC
>TRBD1|NA|TRBV29-1|TRBJ1-1
CSTGQGGTEAFF
TGCAGCACGGGACAGGGAGGCACTGAAGCTTTCTTT
>NA|few|TRBV30|TRBJ2-1
CAWSQGVGEGEQFF
TGTGCCTGGAGTCAAGGGGTTGGGGAAGGTGAGCAGTTCTTC
>TRBD2|NA|TRBV19|TRBJ2-5
CASSSGGPEGTQYF
TGTGCCAGTAGTAGCGGGGGGCCTGAAGGGACCCAGTACTTC
>TRBD1|few|TRBV29-1|TRBJ2-7
CSAAGGMGQGYEQYF
TGCAGCGCCGCAGGGGGTATGGGACAGGGCTACGAGCAGTACTTC
>NA|once|TRBV29-1|TRBJ1-4
CSGRQGNEKLFF
TGCAGCGGGAGGCAGGGAAATGAAAAACTGTTTTTT
>TRBD1|NA|TRBV4-3|TRBJ2-7
CASSSTGTGYYEQYF
TGCGCCAGCAGTTCAACCGGGACAGGGTATTACGAGCAGTACTTC
>TRBD1|NA|TRBV29-1|TRBJ1-2
CSVLPADRVGGYTF
TGCAGCGTACTACCAGCGGACAGGGTAGGCGGCTACACCTTC
>NA|NA|TRBV7-2|TRBJ2-1
CASSTQGSYYNEQFF
TGTGCCAGCAGCACACAGGGAAGTTACTACAATGAGCAGTTCTTC
>NA|once|TRBV30|TRBJ1-3
CAYGRINTIYF
TGTGCCTATGGTCGAATAAACACCATATATTTT
>NA|NA|TRBV30|TRBJ1-5
CAWSQTGRNQPQHF
TGTGCCTGGAGTCAAACAGGCCGCAATCAGCCCCAGCATTTT
>TRBD1|NA|TRBV30|TRBJ1-2
CACNRDRLNYGYTF
TGTGCCTGTAACCGGGACAGGCTAAACTATGGCTACACCTTC
>TRBD1|NA|TRBV30|TRBJ2-1
CAWGTGWNEQFF
TGTGCCTGGGGGACAGGCTGGAATGAGCAGTTCTTC
>NA|few|TRBV6-5|TRBJ2-7
CASSSKGRRPYEQYF
TGTGCCAGCAGTTCTAAGGGCCGGCGGCCCTACGAGCAGTACTTC
>NA|NA|TRBV29-1|TRBJ2-2
CSVHRQLTGELFF
TGCAGCGTTCACCGACAGCTCACCGGGGAGCTGTTTTTT
>NA|NA|TRBV18|TRBJ1-1
CASSPEGLNTEAFF
TGTGCCAGCTCACCAGAGGGGCTGAACACTGAAGCTTTCTTT
>NA|once|TRBV7-9|TRBJ1-6
CASTRDNSPLHF
TGTGCCAGCACCCGGGACAATTCACCCCTCCACTTT
>TRBD1|NA|TRBV30|TRBJ1-2
CAWRRQGVDYGYTF
TGTGCCTGGAGACGACAGGGGGTCGATTATGGCTACACCTTC
>NA|NA|TRBV2|TRBJ1-2
CASSERYGYTF
TGTGCCAGCAGTGAGAGATATGGCTACACCTTC
>NA|few|TRBV7-3|TRBJ2-6
CASSPYQSGANVLTF
TGTGCCAGCAGCCCCTACCAGAGCGGGGCCAACGTCCTGACTTTC
>NA|NA|TRBV6-5|TRBJ2-2
CASSYSPVNTGELFF
TGTGCCAGCAGTTACTCGCCGGTAAACACCGGGGAGCTGTTTTTT
>TRBD2|NA|TRBV5-1|TRBJ2-3
CASSLGLSGGPTDTQYF
TGCGCCAGCAGCTTGGGCCTTAGCGGGGGCCCCACAGATACGCAGTATTTT
>TRBD2|once|TRBV5-4|TRBJ2-3
CASSLAGTSAPDTQYF
TGTGCCAGCAGCTTGGCCGGGACTAGCGCACCAGATACGCAGTATTTT
>TRBD1|NA|TRBV6-5|TRBJ1-1
CASRGTGDLGEAFF
TGTGCCAGCAGGGGGACAGGGGATTTAGGTGAAGCTTTCTTT
>TRBD1|NA|TRBV29-1|TRBJ2-3
CSVVFGTVRKDTQYF
TGCAGCGTTGTATTCGGGACAGTTCGAAAAGATACGCAGTATTTT
>NA|NA|TRBV14|TRBJ2-7
CASSQAYEQYF
TGTGCCAGCAGCCAGGCCTACGAGCAGTACTTC
>NA|NA|TRBV7-2|TRBJ2-3
CASSLEWPASTDTQYF
TGTGCCAGCAGCTTAGAGTGGCCAGCTAGCACAGATACGCAGTATTTT
>NA|NA|TRBV29-1|TRBJ1-2
CSVLPTGRVGYTF
TGCAGCGTCTTACCCACAGGACGGGTTGGCTACACCTTC
>TRBD1|NA|TRBV30|TRBJ1-5
CAWSGGTAQPQHF
TGTGCCTGGAGTGGGGGGACAGCTCAGCCCCAGCATTTT
>NA|NA|TRBV29-1|TRBJ2-3
CSSKAAGTDTQYF
TGCAGCTCGAAAGCGGCCGGCACAGATACGCAGTATTTT
>NA|NA|TRBV20-1|TRBJ2-5
CSASIPETQYF
TGCAGTGCCTCTATACCCGAGACCCAGTACTTC
>NA|NA|TRBV30|TRBJ1-2
CAWSPFRALNYGYTF
TGTGCCTGGAGTCCTTTCCGGGCCCTTAACTATGGCTACACCTTC
>NA|NA|TRBV7-9|TRBJ2-7
CASSLVEGETYEQYF
TGTGCCAGCAGCTTAGTGGAGGGGGAAACCTACGAGCAGTACTTC